Presented here are 32 T cell receptor beta chains from one specimen sequenced in a study of radiation and T cells in renal cell carcinoma (TCRdb year 2020). The library was prepared using the immunoSEQ multiplex PCR assay. This is the immuneACCESS table as TCRdb keeps it, with only in-frame sequences that have V and J called. A part of the clones is gone; compared with another copy, unresolved V genes explain less than half, and the rest is unexplained. For this sample there are approximately 86,000 clones; about 85% appear just once. The ten largest clones add up to 9.4% of the sample. Reading the label with the study, this specimen's time point is: blood 4 weeks post-SBRT, at nephrectomy. The treatment or condition tag for this specimen amounts to: 15 Gy SBRT to primary tumor, nephrectomy 4 weeks later. Material: blood, obtained from a patient whose treatment included radiotherapy and nephrectomy. Source of these receptors: a man aged 50-60 years with renal cell carcinoma.

The chain uses TRBV5-1 and TRBJ2-3; no definite D call. Trimming cost V 2 bases and J 2 bases, with 6 bases left between them. Germline V gene data show CDR1 as SGHRS and CDR2 as YFSETQ. The CDR3 has 13 residues. CDR3 nucleotide sequence: TGCGCCAGCAGCTTAGAAACCACAGATACGCAGTATTTT. Encoded protein: CASSLETTDTQYF.

The chain recombines TRBV7-3 with TRBJ2-1, with D possibly being TRBD2 (6 bases). V lost 4 bases and J 3 bases, leaving 13 bases between the germline ends. From germline, CDR1 is SGHTA and CDR2 FQGTGA. The CDR3 length is 15 residues. The CDR3 loop is CASSWDAGYYNEQFF. CDR3 sequence (DNA): TGTGCCAGCAGCTGGGACGCGGGATACTACAATGAGCAGTTCTTC.

The gene calls are TRBV6-5 and TRBJ2-7, with 11 bases identical to TRBD2. V gave up 4 bases and J gave up 4 bases; unmatched junction bases: 3. CDR1 is MNHEY, CDR2 SVGAGI, per germline. The CDR3 consists of 14 residues. The CDR3 DNA reads TGTGCCAGCAGTTGGCTAGCGGGAGGTTACGAGCAGTACTTC. Its translation is CASSWLAGGYEQYF.

The V gene is TRBV5-1, the J gene TRBJ2-3; D gene uncertain. The V and J ends lost 2 bases and 4 bases respectively, with 17 bases between them. Germline V gives CDR1 SGHRS, CDR2 YFSETQ. The CDR3 covers 16 residues. The CDR3 region has the DNA TGCGCCAGCAGCTTACACTTAGATCGGGCCCCAGATACGCAGTATTTT. Residues: CASSLHLDRAPDTQYF.

The chain is built from TRBV5-1 and TRBJ2-1; D is ambiguous. Trimming removed 4 bases at V and 9 bases at J, with 8 bases between. This CDR3 has 11 residues. Looked up from germline, CDR1 is SGHRS and CDR2 is YFSETQ. CDR3 coding DNA: TGCGCCAGCAGCGAGCGTCTTGAGCAGTTCTTC. Amino acids: CASSERLEQFF.

This clone was recorded a few times. CDR3 sequence: CASSDLGAKATGELFF. CDR3 bases: TGTGCCAGCAGTGATCTGGGGGCGAAAGCCACCGGGGAGCTGTTTTTT. The rearrangement links TRBV2 to TRBJ2-2; the D gene is possibly TRBD1 (6 bases). Looked up from germline, CDR1 is SNHLY and CDR2 is FYNNEI. This CDR3 has 16 amino acids. Trimming stripped 3 bases from V and 4 bases from J, with 15 bases between.

The V and J genes are TRBV19 and TRBJ1-2, with D perhaps matching TRBD1 (6 bases). With 4 bases removed from V and 7 bases from J, the gap between germline ends came to 16 bases. Per germline, CDR1 LNHDA and CDR2 SQIVND (reference sequence). There are 14 residues in the CDR3. CDR3 sequence: CASSTSGELGGYTF. CDR3 DNA: TGTGCCAGTAGTACCTCAGGGGAGTTGGGTGGCTACACCTTC.

In this sample, this clone turned up a few times. The chain combines TRBV25-1 with TRBJ1-5; possibly TRBD1 for D (5 bases). The CDR3 runs 14 residues. V was cut by 6 bases and J by 0 bases, with 9 bases left in between. CDR1 MGHDK and CDR2 SYGVNS come from the germline V gene. The CDR3 spells CASSPGYSNQPQHF. The DNA for the CDR3 is TGTGCCAGCAGCCCAGGGTATAGCAATCAGCCCCAGCATTTT.

The chain couples TRBV30 to TRBJ1-2; TRBD1 matches at 8 bases. This CDR3 is 11 amino acids long. Germline V gives CDR1 GTSNPN, CDR2 SVGIG (reference sequence). V lost 2 bases to trimming and J lost 8 bases; unmatched junction nucleotides: 1. The CDR3 loop is CAWSWDRGYTF. The CDR3 region has the DNA TGTGCCTGGAGTTGGGACAGGGGCTACACCTTC.

The chain is built from TRBV30 and TRBJ1-2, with D possibly matching TRBD1 (5 bases). The germline V gene has CDR1 GTSNPN and CDR2 SVGIG (reference sequence). The V end lost 1 base, the J end lost 4 bases, and 7 bases lay between the germline ends. The CDR3 is 12 amino acids. The CDR3, as DNA: TGTGCCTGGAGTGACGGGGGCTATGGCTACACCTTC. Its protein product is CAWSDGGYGYTF.

This clone came up a few times. J is TRBJ1-3 and V is TRBV9; TRBD1 matches at 11 bases. The germline V gene encodes CDR1 SGDLS and CDR2 YYNGEE. With 4 bases clipped from V and 0 bases from J, the junction kept 3 bases outside the gene matches. The length of the CDR3 is 16 residues. This CDR3 reads CASSSGTGGSGNTIYF. Here the CDR3 DNA reads TGTGCCAGCAGCTCCGGGACAGGGGGCTCTGGAAACACCATATATTTT.

J is TRBJ1-1 and V is TRBV4-2, with D perhaps matching TRBD1 (5 bases). Trimming removed 4 bases at V and 1 base at J, with 10 bases between. CDR3 length equals 14 residues. Germline V gives CDR1 LGHNA, CDR2 YNFKEQ. The CDR3 loop reads CASSLGRQNTEAFF. The CDR3 bases are TGTGCCAGCAGCCTGGGACGGCAGAACACTGAAGCTTTCTTT.

This CDR3 is CAISTDRDGGTEAFF. The DNA of the CDR3 is TGTGCCATCAGTACGGACAGGGATGGGGGCACTGAAGCTTTCTTT. The gene calls are TRBV10-3 and TRBJ1-1; TRBD1 aligns across 8 bases. With V trimmed by 5 bases and J by 4 bases, 9 bases remained unmatched. This CDR3 is 15 amino acids long. CDR1 and CDR2 from the germline V gene are ENHRY and SYGVKD.

V and J are TRBV6-5 and TRBJ2-3, with 8 bases fitting TRBD1. V lost 2 bases, J lost 6 bases, and 7 bases stayed unmatched. The CDR3 is made up of 15 amino acids. In germline, CDR1 is MNHEY, CDR2 SVGAGI. The DNA for the CDR3 is TGTGCCAGCAGTTACCGTCAGGGGGCTCGGGATACGCAGTATTTT. Residues: CASSYRQGARDTQYF.

This chain connects TRBV6-5 to TRBJ2-7; 11 nucleotides align to TRBD1. The CDR3 contains 14 residues. CDR1 and CDR2 (germline): MNHEY, SVGAGI. With V trimmed by 6 bases and J by 3 bases, 4 bases remained unmatched. CDR3 sequence reads: CASSSGTGGYEQYF. CDR3 sequence (DNA): TGTGCCAGCAGCTCCGGGACAGGGGGCTACGAGCAGTACTTC.

The V and J genes are TRBV5-1 and TRBJ2-1; 8 bases fit TRBD1. The CDR3 contains 17 residues. Germline-derived CDR1 and CDR2 are SGHRS and YFSETQ. Germline trimming cut 0 bases from V and 4 bases from J; bases unmatched to any gene: 9. CDR3 region: CASSLAFYGQGYNEQFF. The DNA of the CDR3 is TGCGCCAGCAGCTTGGCTTTCTACGGACAGGGATACAATGAGCAGTTCTTC. The variable domain in full, completed from reference TRBV5-1 and TRBJ2-1, reads KAGVTQTPRYLIKTRGQQVTLSCSPISGHRSVSWYQQTPGQGLQFLFEYFSETQRNKGNFPGRFSGRQFSNSRSEMNVSTLELGDSALYLCASSLAFYGQGYNEQFFGPGTRLTVL.

This clone was found once. V is TRBV10-3 and J is TRBJ2-1; no definite D call. Trimming cost V 4 bases and J 8 bases, with 9 bases left between them. This CDR3 region has 12 residues. Germline loops: CDR1 ENHRY, CDR2 SYGVKD. CDR3 residues: CAISAGLYEQFF. CDR3 nucleotides: TGTGCCATCAGTGCTGGGCTCTATGAGCAGTTCTTC.

The rearrangement links TRBV6-1 to TRBJ1-6, with 7 nucleotides matching TRBD1. This CDR3 is built from 15 residues. Losses at the gene ends were 3 bases for V and 9 bases for J; bases not matched to a gene: 8. Germline values: CDR1 MNHNS, CDR2 SASEGT. The CDR3 here is CASSDRRGQGSPLHF. CDR3 in DNA: TGTGCCAGCAGTGATCGAAGGGGGCAGGGTTCACCCCTCCACTTT.

CDR3 nucleotide sequence: TGCGCCAGCAGCCACCGGGACTCGGCCTACAATGAGCAGTTCTTC. It encodes CASSHRDSAYNEQFF. The chain recombines TRBV4-3 with TRBJ2-1; weak D call: TRBD2 (6 bases). CDR1 and CDR2 (germline): LGHNA, YSLEER. V lost 3 bases and J lost 2, with 11 bases in between. CDR3 length: 15 amino acids.

The CDR3 DNA is TGCGCCAGCAGCTTGATGGATGGGGGACAGGGGGATGGAAAGGAAAAACTGTTTTTT. The encoded protein is CASSLMDGGQGDGKEKLFF. The chain combines TRBV5-1 with TRBJ1-4; 11 bases are a match to TRBD1. The trim removed 1 base at V and 8 bases at J, leaving 16 bases unmatched. This CDR3 contains 19 residues. The germline CDR1 and CDR2 sequences are SGHRS and YFSETQ. Supplemented by reference TRBV5-1 and TRBJ1-4, the full variable domain reads KAGVTQTPRYLIKTRGQQVTLSCSPISGHRSVSWYQQTPGQGLQFLFEYFSETQRNKGNFPGRFSGRQFSNSRSEMNVSTLELGDSALYLCASSLMDGGQGDGKEKLFFGSGTQLSVL.

CDR3 DNA sequence: TGTGCCAGCAGTGCCCCACAGGGGGCCCACGAGCAGTACTTC. It codes for CASSAPQGAHEQYF. V and J are TRBV28 and TRBJ2-7; 9 bases line up with TRBD1. Looked up from germline, CDR1 is MDHEN and CDR2 is SYDVKM. The CDR3 runs 14 residues. J lost 5 bases, V lost 5 bases, and 7 bases had no gene match. The whole variable domain, remainder taken from reference TRBV28 and TRBJ2-7, is DVKVTQSSRYLVKRTGEKVFLECVQDMDHENMFWYRQDPGLGLRLIYFSYDVKMKEKGDIPEGYSVSREKKERFSLILESASTNQTSMYLCASSAPQGAHEQYFGPGTRLTVT.

The chain is built from TRBV7-6 and TRBJ1-1; D is possibly TRBD1 (5 bases). Germline V gene lookup returns CDR1 SGHVS and CDR2 FNYEAQ. This CDR3 has 13 amino acids. Deletions cut 5 bases from V and 3 bases from J, with 10 bases between. Written as DNA, the CDR3 is TGTGCCAGCAGCCATCAGGGTGACACTGAAGCTTTCTTT. As protein: CASSHQGDTEAFF. Supplemented by reference TRBV7-6 and TRBJ1-1, the full variable domain reads GAGVSQSPRYKVTKRGQDVALRCDPISGHVSLYWYRQALGQGPEFLTYFNYEAQQDKSGLPNDRFSAERPEGSISTLTIQRTEQRDSAMYRCASSHQGDTEAFFGQGTRLTVV.

The chain combines TRBV19 with TRBJ2-5; no clear D gene. CDR1 is LNHDA and CDR2 is SQIVND in the germline V gene (reference sequence). V was trimmed by 0 bases and J by 5 bases, leaving 10 bases between them. CDR3 size: 14 residues. CDR3 sequence: CASSIDMRPETQYF. In DNA, the CDR3 is TGTGCCAGTAGTATAGATATGAGGCCGGAGACCCAGTACTTC.

This chain links TRBV6-5 with TRBJ1-1; a possible D gene is TRBD1 (6 bases). The germline gives CDR1 MNHEY, CDR2 SVGAGI. The CDR3 has 13 residues. V shed 6 bases and J shed 5 bases, with 13 bases lying between them. The CDR3 sequence is CASSSGAFTEAFF. In nucleotides, the CDR3 is TGTGCCAGCAGCTCGGGGGCTTTTACTGAAGCTTTCTTT.

The chain uses TRBV9 and TRBJ2-5; 7 bases are shared with TRBD1. This CDR3 comprises 15 residues. The germline V gene encodes CDR1 SGDLS and CDR2 YYNGEE. V lost 4 bases and J lost 5; bases outside the gene matches: 11. The CDR3 DNA reads TGTGCCAGCAGCCCCCGGGACAGTACGTGGGAGACCCAGTACTTC. Protein: CASSPRDSTWETQYF.

The gene calls are TRBV7-2 and TRBJ2-1; TRBD2 matches at 12 bases. Losses at the gene ends were 5 bases for V and 6 bases for J; bases not matched to a gene: 8. The germline gives CDR1 SGHTA, CDR2 FQGNSA. The CDR3 is 16 residues long. The CDR3 DNA is TGTGCCAGCAGCCAGCTAGCGGGGGGGACTTTCAATGAGCAGTTCTTC. It specifies CASSQLAGGTFNEQFF.

The rearrangement links TRBV7-2 to TRBJ1-3, with 11 bases that match TRBD1. Germline loops: CDR1 SGHTA, CDR2 FQGNSA. This CDR3 comprises 16 residues. V dropped 5 bases and J dropped 3; count of bases not matched to a gene: 6. The CDR3 loop reads CASSPRTGGLGNTIYF. The CDR3 DNA reads as TGTGCCAGCAGCCCCCGGACAGGGGGCCTTGGAAACACCATATATTTT.

In DNA, the CDR3 is TGTGCCAGCAGCCTTTTGCCCGGGACTAGCGGGGGGTACAATGAGCAGTTCTTC. The encoded protein is CASSLLPGTSGGYNEQFF. The chain combines TRBV7-2 with TRBJ2-1, with TRBD2 matching 15 bases. V lost 5 bases and J lost 4; bases outside the gene matches: 9. Germline V gives CDR1 SGHTA, CDR2 FQGNSA. The CDR3 sequence is 18 residues long. Drawing the rest from reference TRBV7-2 and TRBJ2-1, the complete variable domain is GAGVSQSPSNKVTEKGKDVELRCDPISGHTALYWYRQSLGQGLEFLIYFQGNSAPDKSGLPSDRFSAERTGGSVSTLTIQRTQQEDSAVYLCASSLLPGTSGGYNEQFFGPGTRLTVL.

V gene TRBV19 combines with J gene TRBJ2-5; tentative D call: TRBD2 (6 bases). The end of the DNA fits TRBJ2-7 better, so the J call may be wrong. The CDR3 runs 14 residues. The germline V gene encodes CDR1 LNHDA and CDR2 SQIVND (reference sequence). CDR3 in amino acids: CASSIETRDYEQYF. CDR3 coding DNA: TGTGCCAGTAGTATCGAGACTAGGGACTACGAGCAGTACTTC.

This sequence joins TRBV4-2 and TRBJ2-1, with 9 bases that match TRBD2. Germline V gene lookup returns CDR1 LGHNA and CDR2 YNFKEQ. The CDR3 totals 16 residues. The V and J ends lost 1 base and 5 bases, in that order; junction bases with no gene match: 6. Here the CDR3 reads CASSQATGTSNNEQFF. DNA of the CDR3: TGTGCCAGCAGCCAAGCGACCGGGACTAGCAACAATGAGCAGTTCTTC.

The chain combines TRBV5-1 with TRBJ1-4, with a tentative D call TRBD1 (6 bases). Trimming took 4 bases from V and 7 from J, leaving 14 bases between them. The CDR3 sequence is 14 residues long. Germline CDR1 and CDR2: SGHRS and YFSETQ. The CDR3 here is CASSRTVDGEKLFF. The CDR3 coding sequence is TGCGCCAGCAGCCGGACAGTGGATGGTGAAAAACTGTTTTTT. The full variable domain, with the rest looked up from reference TRBV5-1 and TRBJ1-4, is KAGVTQTPRYLIKTRGQQVTLSCSPISGHRSVSWYQQTPGQGLQFLFEYFSETQRNKGNFPGRFSGRQFSNSRSEMNVSTLELGDSALYLCASSRTVDGEKLFFGSGTQLSVL.

The V call is TRBV6-1, the J call TRBJ1-2; the D gene is possibly TRBD1 (5 bases). V was trimmed by 6 bases and J by 10 bases, leaving 18 bases between them. This CDR3 comprises 13 residues. Looked up from germline, CDR1 is MNHNS and CDR2 is SASEGT. The chain's CDR3 is CASSRDRESDYTF. For the CDR3, the DNA is TGTGCCAGCAGCCGCGACAGAGAATCAGACTACACCTTC.